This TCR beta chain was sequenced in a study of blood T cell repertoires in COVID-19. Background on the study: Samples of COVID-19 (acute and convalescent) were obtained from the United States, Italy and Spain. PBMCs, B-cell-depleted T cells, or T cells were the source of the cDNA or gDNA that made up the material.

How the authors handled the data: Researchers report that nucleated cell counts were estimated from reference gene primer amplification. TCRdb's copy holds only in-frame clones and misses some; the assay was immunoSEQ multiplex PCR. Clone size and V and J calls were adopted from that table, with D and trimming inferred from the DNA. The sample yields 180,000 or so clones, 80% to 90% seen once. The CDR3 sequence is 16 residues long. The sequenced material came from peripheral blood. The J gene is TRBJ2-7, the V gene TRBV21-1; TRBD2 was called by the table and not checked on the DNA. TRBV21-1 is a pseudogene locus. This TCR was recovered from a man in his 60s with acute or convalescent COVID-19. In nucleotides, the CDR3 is TGTGCCAGCAGCCGCCGGACTAGCGGGAGGGCCGGAGAGCAGTACTTC. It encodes CASSRRTSGRAGEQYF.